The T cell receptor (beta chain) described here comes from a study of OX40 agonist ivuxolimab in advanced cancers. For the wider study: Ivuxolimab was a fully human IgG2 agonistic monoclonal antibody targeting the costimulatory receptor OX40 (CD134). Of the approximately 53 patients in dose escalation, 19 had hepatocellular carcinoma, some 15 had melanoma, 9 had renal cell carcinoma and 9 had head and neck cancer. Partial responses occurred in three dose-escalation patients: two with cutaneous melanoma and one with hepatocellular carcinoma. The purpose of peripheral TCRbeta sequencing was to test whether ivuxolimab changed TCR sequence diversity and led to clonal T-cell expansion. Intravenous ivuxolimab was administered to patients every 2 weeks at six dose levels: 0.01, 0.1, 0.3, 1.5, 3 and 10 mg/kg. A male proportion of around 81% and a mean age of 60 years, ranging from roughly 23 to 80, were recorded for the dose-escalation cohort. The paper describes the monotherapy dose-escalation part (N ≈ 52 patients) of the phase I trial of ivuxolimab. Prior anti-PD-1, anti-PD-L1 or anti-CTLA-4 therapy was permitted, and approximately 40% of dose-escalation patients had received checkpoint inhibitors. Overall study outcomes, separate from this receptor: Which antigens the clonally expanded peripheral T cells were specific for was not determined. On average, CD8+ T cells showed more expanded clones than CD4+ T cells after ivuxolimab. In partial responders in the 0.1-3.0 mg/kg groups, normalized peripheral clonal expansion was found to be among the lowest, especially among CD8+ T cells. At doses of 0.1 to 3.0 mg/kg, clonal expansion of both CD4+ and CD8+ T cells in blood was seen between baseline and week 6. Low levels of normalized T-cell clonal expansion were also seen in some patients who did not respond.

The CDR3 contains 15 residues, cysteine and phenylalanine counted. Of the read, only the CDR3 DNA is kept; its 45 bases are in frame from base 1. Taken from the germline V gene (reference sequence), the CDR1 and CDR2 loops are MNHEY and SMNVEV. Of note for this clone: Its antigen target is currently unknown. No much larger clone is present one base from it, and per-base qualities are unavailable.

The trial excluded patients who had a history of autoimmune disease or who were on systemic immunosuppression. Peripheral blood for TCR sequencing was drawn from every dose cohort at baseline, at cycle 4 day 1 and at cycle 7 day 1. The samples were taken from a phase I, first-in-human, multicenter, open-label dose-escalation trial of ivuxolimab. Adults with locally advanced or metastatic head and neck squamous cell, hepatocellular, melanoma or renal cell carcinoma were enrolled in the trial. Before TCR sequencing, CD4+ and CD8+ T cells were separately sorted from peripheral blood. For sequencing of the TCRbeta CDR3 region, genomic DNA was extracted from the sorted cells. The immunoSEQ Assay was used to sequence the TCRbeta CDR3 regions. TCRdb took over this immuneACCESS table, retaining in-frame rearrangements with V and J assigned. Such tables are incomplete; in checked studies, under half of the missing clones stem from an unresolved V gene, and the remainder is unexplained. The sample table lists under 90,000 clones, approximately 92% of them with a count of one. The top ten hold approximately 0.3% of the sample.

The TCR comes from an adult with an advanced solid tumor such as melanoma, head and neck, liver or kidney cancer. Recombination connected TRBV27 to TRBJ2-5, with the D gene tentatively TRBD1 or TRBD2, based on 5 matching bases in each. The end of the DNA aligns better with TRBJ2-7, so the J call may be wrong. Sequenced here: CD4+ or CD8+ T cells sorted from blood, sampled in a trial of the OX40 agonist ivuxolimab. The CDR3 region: CASSSEGQGWGEQYF. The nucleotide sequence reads TGTGCCAGCAGTTCAGAGGGTCAGGGTTGGGGCGAGCAGTACTTC.